The 32 T cell receptor beta chains in this list originate from one sample, sequenced in a study of patients and donors after allogeneic stem cell transplantation. TCRdb called the RT-PCR reads again in MiXCR, with one record for every CDR3 protein. The sample consists of about 400,000 distinct CDR3 sequences, 16% of them appearing once. The sample comprised blood, either unsorted or a sorted T cell fraction (not recorded which). These receptors were taken from a human donor who was either an allogeneic HSCT recipient or a stem cell or donor lymphocyte infusion donor (not recorded which). It is not recorded whose cells these are; they may come from a transplant donor.

This clonotype was detected a few times. The chain carries TRBV2 and TRBJ1-6, with no clear D. Germline V gene data show CDR1 as SNHLY and CDR2 as FYNNEI. The CDR3 runs 12 residues. The V and J ends lost 9 bases and 6 bases respectively, with 9 bases between them. The CDR3 DNA follows: TGTGCCAGTAGGCGAGTTAATTCACCCCTCCACTTT. Protein product: CASRRVNSPLHF.

This clonotype has only a few counts. The chain carries TRBV6-2 or TRBV6-3 and TRBJ2-1, with 14 nucleotides matching TRBD2. The CDR3 totals 17 residues. After removal of 5 bases from V and 10 bases from J, the junction contained 13 bases not matched to a gene. From germline, CDR1 is MNHEY and CDR2 SVGEGT. The chain's CDR3 is CASSRGRTSGRYEEQFF. In nucleotides, the CDR3 is TGTGCCAGCAGTCGGGGGAGGACTAGCGGGAGGTATGAGGAGCAGTTCTTC.

The V call is TRBV15, the J call TRBJ2-5; D unclear. The ends were cut back, 7 bases at V and 1 base at J, with 10 bases in the middle. From germline, CDR1 is LNHNV and CDR2 YYDKDF (reference sequence). CDR3 length equals 13 residues. The CDR3 nucleotides read TGTGCCACCAAGATCGGCATCCAAGAGACCCAGTACTTC. Translated: CATKIGIQETQYF.

The J gene is TRBJ2-2, the V gene TRBV2, with 13 bases aligning to TRBD2. V was clipped by 6 bases and J by 7 bases; unmatched bases: 8. The V gene's germline CDR1 is SNHLY and CDR2 FYNNEI. The CDR3 is 16 residues long. The CDR3 loop reads CASSRPGLAGIGELFF. The CDR3 DNA follows: TGTGCCAGCAGCCGTCCGGGACTAGCGGGAATCGGGGAGCTGTTTTTT.

This chain uses TRBV2 with TRBJ2-1; TRBD2 matches at 13 bases. J was trimmed by 8 bases and V by 1 base; bases with no gene match: 2. Germline CDR1 SNHLY, CDR2 FYNNEI. The CDR3 runs to 15 residues. CDR3 nucleotides: TGTGCCAGCAGTGAAGGTGGACTAGCGGGAGATGAGCAGTTCTTC. Translated: CASSEGGLAGDEQFF.

The chain couples TRBV28 to TRBJ1-2, with TRBD1 matching over 7 bases. This CDR3 contains 15 residues. Germline V lookup: CDR1 MDHEN, CDR2 SYDVKM. V was clipped by 5 bases and J by 5 bases; unmatched bases: 11. CDR3 DNA sequence: TGTGCCAGCAGTCCCCCCCAACAGGGGAGGTATGGCTACACCTTC. Encoded protein: CASSPPQQGRYGYTF.

This rearrangement joins TRBV6-5 to TRBJ2-7; D unclear. V gave up 0 bases and J gave up 0 bases, with 9 bases separating them. CDR1 MNHEY and CDR2 SVGAGI come from the germline V gene. This CDR3 has 15 amino acids. In nucleotides, the CDR3 is TGTGCCAGCAGTTACTCAGGGCAGAGCTCCTACGAGCAGTACTTC. This codes for CASSYSGQSSYEQYF.

V and J are TRBV12-3 or TRBV12-4 and TRBJ2-7; D gene ambiguous. Deletions cut 3 bases from V and 0 bases from J, with 12 bases between. The CDR3 has 15 residues. In nucleotides, the CDR3 is TGTGCCAGCAGTTTGTTGGCCGATCCCTCCTACGAGCAGTACTTC. This sequence encodes CASSLLADPSYEQYF.

This clonotype was seen a few times. The genes are TRBV10-3 and TRBJ1-5; D call uncertain. Trimming cost V 0 bases and J 2 bases, with 5 bases left between them. Germline V lookup: CDR1 ENHRY, CDR2 SYGVKD. The CDR3 loop spans 14 amino acids. The CDR3, as DNA: TGTGCCATCAGTGAGTCGCCAGGCAATCAGCCCCAGCATTTT. This sequence encodes CAISESPGNQPQHF.

This clonotype was detected a few times. This sequence joins TRBV6-1 and TRBJ2-1; D might be TRBD2 (6 bases). V was clipped by 3 bases and J by 5 bases, with 11 bases between them. The CDR3 totals 14 residues. Germline V gene lookup returns CDR1 MNHNS and CDR2 SASEGT. The DNA for the CDR3 is TGTGCCAGCAGTGAGATATTAGCGGACAATGAGCAGTTCTTC. Residues: CASSEILADNEQFF.

The chain recombines TRBV19 with TRBJ2-4; 9 bases align to TRBD1. Unmatched junction bases numbered 11, after V lost 5 bases and J lost 15 bases. Germline CDR1 reads LNHDA; CDR2 reads SQIVND (reference sequence). This CDR3 is 13 amino acids long. CDR3 region: CASSVPGQGLPYF. The CDR3 DNA follows: TGTGCCAGTAGTGTCCCGGGACAGGGCCTTCCGTACTTC.

The chain recombines TRBV3-1 with TRBJ1-2, with TRBD1 as a possible D gene (5 bases). Germline CDR1 reads LGHDT; CDR2 reads YNNKEL (reference sequence). The CDR3 is 11 amino acids. Trimming removed 3 bases from V and 14 bases from J, with 13 bases in between. CDR3 nucleotides: TGTGCCAGCAGCCATGTCGGGACGGTGACCTTC. As protein: CASSHVGTVTF.

This clonotype was counted at least ten times. One end of the junction does not line up with germline, which may come from a read error. J is TRBJ1-2 and V is TRBV12-3 or TRBV12-4; D remains ambiguous. The CDR3 length is 12 residues. The CDR3 protein is CASSAALGGRSF. The DNA of the CDR3 is TGTGCCAGCAGTGCAGCATTGGGCGGGAGGTCGTTC.

This clonotype was seen a few times. This chain links TRBV5-6 with TRBJ1-2; weak D call: TRBD1 (6 bases). The ends were cut back, 2 bases at V and 1 base at J, with 12 bases in the middle. CDR3 length: 15 residues. Germline CDR1 is SGHDT and CDR2 is YYEEEE. The chain's CDR3 is CASSFRDTHNYGYTF. CDR3 bases: TGTGCCAGCAGCTTCCGGGACACTCATAACTATGGCTACACCTTC. Looking up the rest from reference TRBV5-6 and TRBJ1-2 gives the full variable domain: DAGVTQSPTHLIKTRGQQVTLRCSPKSGHDTVSWYQQALGQGPQFIFQYYEEEERQRGNFPDRFSGHQFPNYSSELNVNALLLGDSALYLCASSFRDTHNYGYTFGSGTRLTVV.

This clonotype was found a few times. This chain connects TRBV4-2 to TRBJ1-1; D is unclear. Per the germline V gene, CDR1 is LGHNA and CDR2 is YNFKEQ. The CDR3 runs to 14 residues. V was trimmed by 3 bases and J by 3 bases, leaving 11 bases between them. The CDR3 DNA reads as TGTGCCAGCAGCCACCTCCGACGAGACACTGAAGCTTTCTTT. It is translated as CASSHLRRDTEAFF.

The V call is TRBV5-4, the J call TRBJ2-2; D is undetermined. The CDR3 has 12 amino acids. Trimming pared 7 bases from V and 1 base from J, leaving 5 bases between. Per germline, CDR1 SGHNT and CDR2 YYREEE (reference sequence). The CDR3 sequence is CASGLNTGELFF. CDR3 DNA: TGTGCCAGCGGATTGAACACCGGGGAGCTGTTTTTT.

This sequence joins TRBV15 and TRBJ2-5; TRBD2 might be the D (6 bases). This CDR3 has 14 amino acids. V was trimmed by 1 base and J by 5 bases, leaving 11 bases between them. Germline V gene sequence: CDR1 LNHNV, CDR2 YYDKDF (reference sequence). This CDR3 is CATSRGGTRETQYF. As DNA, the CDR3 is TGTGCCACCAGCAGAGGGGGGACTCGGGAGACCCAGTACTTC.

This clonotype was recorded many times. J is TRBJ2-4 and V is TRBV3-1; D call uncertain. The CDR3 loop spans 14 amino acids. Trimming cost V 2 bases and J 1 base, with 6 bases left between them. Germline V lookup: CDR1 LGHDT, CDR2 YNNKEL (reference sequence). Here the CDR3 DNA reads TGTGCCAGCAGCCAACGAAGCGCCAAAAACATTCAGTACTTC. The encoded protein is CASSQRSAKNIQYF.

The V and J genes are TRBV2 and TRBJ2-1; 8 bases match TRBD2. Germline V gene data show CDR1 as SNHLY and CDR2 as FYNNEI. V trimming: 4 bases; J trimming: 1 base; junction bases outside the gene matches: 12. The CDR3 has 18 residues. CDR3 region: CASSGSLERGWSYNEQFF. The CDR3 region has the DNA TGTGCCAGCAGTGGGTCCCTTGAGCGGGGGTGGTCCTACAATGAGCAGTTCTTC.

The chain has TRBV7-9 and TRBJ2-7; a weak D match, TRBD1 (6 bases). V was shortened by 5 bases and J by 3 bases, with 14 bases between the two germline ends. From germline, CDR1 is SEHNR and CDR2 FQNEAQ (reference sequence). This CDR3 has 14 residues. This CDR3 reads CASSPEARGYEQYF. The CDR3 DNA reads as TGTGCCAGCAGCCCAGAGGCCAGGGGCTACGAGCAGTACTTC.

The rearrangement joins TRBV20-1 to TRBJ2-3, with 11 bases identical to TRBD2. Trimming took 3 bases from V and 0 from J; bases not matched to a gene: 2. Per the germline V gene, CDR1 is DFQATT and CDR2 is SNEGSKA (reference sequence). CDR3 length: 15 amino acids. This chain's CDR3 is CSARTSGDSTDTQYF. The CDR3 region has the DNA TGCAGTGCTAGGACTAGCGGGGATAGCACAGATACGCAGTATTTT.

This clonotype turned up a few times. V gene TRBV19 combines with J gene TRBJ2-1; D call uncertain. V shed 3 bases and J shed 4 bases, with 10 bases lying between them. The CDR3 totals 14 residues. The germline gives CDR1 LNHDA, CDR2 SQIVND (reference sequence). The CDR3 loop is CASSISRFYNEQFF. CDR3 nucleotides: TGTGCCAGTAGTATTTCCAGATTTTACAATGAGCAGTTCTTC.

This clonotype was found a few times. The chain is built from TRBV7-9 and TRBJ2-3; possible D gene TRBD2, 7 bases. Trimming stripped 1 base from V and 2 bases from J, with 16 bases between. Germline lookup yields CDR1 SEHNR and CDR2 FQNEAQ (reference sequence). There are 17 residues in the CDR3. The CDR3, as DNA: TGTGCCAGCAGCTTAGAAGGGGGGGCTATATCCACAGATACGCAGTATTTT. It yields the protein CASSLEGGAISTDTQYF.

This clonotype was seen a few times. The chain links TRBV6-2 or TRBV6-3 to TRBJ2-2; D remains unclear. Germline values: CDR1 MNHEY, CDR2 SVGEGT. The CDR3 consists of 11 residues. Between the trimmed V and J ends, which lost 8 bases and 10 bases, there was a span of 11 bases. CDR3 sequence: CASSHGSELFF. The CDR3 DNA reads TGTGCCAGCTCACACGGGTCGGAGCTGTTTTTT.

This clonotype has ten or more counts. The rearrangement joins TRBV29-1 to TRBJ2-4, with TRBD1 matching over 8 bases. The CDR3 covers 13 residues. Germline V gene lookup returns CDR1 SQVTM and CDR2 ANQGSEA. The V gene end was trimmed by 4 bases and the J gene end by 1 base; junction bases not matched to a gene: 0. CDR3 in amino acids: CSVGTGAKNIQYF. CDR3 in DNA: TGCAGCGTTGGGACAGGGGCCAAAAACATTCAGTACTTC.

This clonotype turned up a few times. This chain links TRBV30 with TRBJ2-7; tentative D call: TRBD1 (6 bases). The CDR3 sequence is 12 residues long. Trimming removed 4 bases from V and 13 bases from J, with 20 bases in between. Germline CDR1 is GTSNPN and CDR2 is SVGIG (reference sequence). The CDR3 protein is CAWTKTGFLLYF. The DNA for the CDR3 is TGTGCCTGGACCAAGACAGGTTTTCTTCTTTACTTC.

The rearrangement joins TRBV10-3 to TRBJ1-2; unclear D gene. CDR3 length: 13 amino acids. Germline V CDR1 and CDR2: ENHRY, SYGVKD. The V end lost 4 bases, the J end lost 0 bases, and 6 bases lay between the germline ends. CDR3 in DNA: TGTGCCATCAGTGTGGGCTCTAACTATGGCTACACCTTC. This sequence encodes CAISVGSNYGYTF.

This chain connects TRBV2 to TRBJ2-7; D remains ambiguous. The CDR3 consists of 12 residues. CDR1 SNHLY and CDR2 FYNNEI come from the germline V gene. The V end was cut by 6 bases, the J end by 6 bases, with 12 bases between. The CDR3 sequence is CASRPQQAEQYF. The CDR3 region has the DNA TGTGCCAGCAGGCCCCAGCAGGCCGAGCAGTACTTC.

V and J are TRBV11-2 and TRBJ2-1, with TRBD1 matching 10 bases. This CDR3 has 17 residues. V gave up 5 bases and J gave up 5 bases; unmatched junction bases: 12. CDR1 is SGHAT, CDR2 FQNNGV, per germline. DNA for the CDR3: TGTGCCAGCAGCGGAGAGCATCGGGACAGGGGAAACAATGAGCAGTTCTTC. Residues: CASSGEHRDRGNNEQFF.

The rearrangement uses TRBV6-5 and TRBJ2-7; 9 nucleotides match TRBD2. The CDR3 consists of 17 residues. Per germline, CDR1 MNHEY and CDR2 SVGAGI. The ends lost 1 base at V and 3 bases at J; junction bases unmatched: 10. CDR3 protein: CASSYLIHLAGNYEQYF. In DNA, the CDR3 is TGTGCCAGCAGTTACTTGATACATCTAGCGGGAAACTACGAGCAGTACTTC.

This clonotype has only a few counts. The rearrangement links TRBV18 to TRBJ1-2; the match to TRBD1 covers 8 bases. The CDR3 sequence is 14 residues long. Germline CDR1 reads KGHSH; CDR2 reads LQKENI. Trimming cost V 3 bases and J 8 bases; bases outside gene matches: 8. DNA of the CDR3: TGTGCCAGCTCACCGGACAGGGTGGGTAGAGGCTACACCTTC. Translating gives CASSPDRVGRGYTF.

This clonotype has only a few counts. The chain is built from TRBV30 and TRBJ1-1; D gene ambiguous. V dropped 1 base and J dropped 3 bases, with 9 bases sitting between them. The germline V gene encodes CDR1 GTSNPN and CDR2 SVGIG (reference sequence). The CDR3 has 13 residues. CDR3 region: CAWSGEGYTEAFF. The CDR3 bases are TGTGCCTGGAGTGGGGAGGGCTACACTGAAGCTTTCTTT.